A single sample is the source of the 19 T cell receptor beta chains below, sequenced in a study of cytomegalovirus exposure and HLA in healthy donors. PCR amplification relied on 60 Vbeta primers (plus 13 Jbeta primers). TCRdb's table, derived via immunoSEQ multiplex PCR, lists solely in-frame clones and lacks some. The sample shows under 150,000 clones, 9.5% of them seen only once. Input material: PBMCs. These receptors originate from a man aged 25 to 40 in good health and CMV-seronegative.

A few counts support this clone. The genes are TRBV29-1 and TRBJ2-7; 9 bases line up with TRBD1. V shed 7 bases and J 4 bases; nucleotides not matched to a gene: 5. CDR3 size: 12 residues. Germline V lookup: CDR1 SQVTM, CDR2 ANQGSEA. CDR3 nucleotide sequence: TGCAGCGCCGGGACAGGGAGGTACGAGCAGTACTTC. This translates into CSAGTGRYEQYF.

This clone turned up a few times. The V call is TRBV21-1, the J call TRBJ1-5; the D call in the table, TRBD1, was not verified against the DNA. TRBV21-1 is designated a pseudogene. The CDR3 has 14 amino acids. DNA for the CDR3: TGTGCCAGCAGTCGGGACAGGGAGAGTCAGCCCCAGCATTTT. Its protein product is CASSRDRESQPQHF.

J is TRBJ1-2 and V is TRBV6-1; D is uncertain. This CDR3 comprises 13 residues. Germline V gene data show CDR1 as MNHNS and CDR2 as SASEGT. The V end was cut by 2 bases, the J end by 8 bases, with 12 bases between. The DNA for the CDR3 is TGTGCCAGCAGTGAACTTTTCGGGTGGGGCTACACCTTC. Translating gives CASSELFGWGYTF.

This clone has more than one count but fewer than ten. V gene TRBV28 combines with J gene TRBJ2-2; 9 bases agree with TRBD1. Germline CDR1 MDHEN, CDR2 SYDVKM. The V gene end was trimmed by 6 bases and the J gene end by 1 base; junction bases not matched to a gene: 9. CDR3 size: 17 residues. The CDR3: CASSPDRGGWNTGELFF. CDR3 coding DNA: TGTGCCAGCAGCCCTGACAGGGGGGGGTGGAACACCGGGGAGCTGTTTTTT.

In this sample, this clone turned up a few times. This chain uses TRBV14 with TRBJ2-7; D might be TRBD2 (5 bases). The CDR3 is made up of 13 amino acids. The V gene lost 2 bases and the J gene lost 7 bases, with 12 bases spanning the gap. CDR1 and CDR2 (germline): SGHDN, FVKESK. The CDR3 region is CASSQTGVNEQYF. The CDR3 nucleotides are TGTGCCAGCAGCCAAACCGGGGTAAATGAGCAGTACTTC. Looking up the rest from reference TRBV14 and TRBJ2-7 gives the full variable domain: EAGVTQFPSHSVIEKGQTVTLRCDPISGHDNLYWYRRVMGKEIKFLLHFVKESKQDESGMPNNRFLAERTGGTYSTLKVQPAELEDSGVYFCASSQTGVNEQYFGPGTRLTVT.

The V call is TRBV10-3, the J call TRBJ1-1; 7 nucleotides agree with TRBD1. V trimming: 6 bases; J trimming: 1 base; junction bases outside the gene matches: 5. This CDR3 has 14 amino acids. Germline assignment: CDR1 ENHRY and CDR2 SYGVKD. The CDR3 reads CAIRGDSSNTEAFF. The CDR3, as DNA: TGTGCCATCAGGGGGGACAGCTCGAACACTGAAGCTTTCTTT.

The chain carries TRBV6-1 and TRBJ2-6; 7 positions agree with TRBD1. The ends lost 3 bases at V and 8 bases at J; junction bases unmatched: 7. The CDR3 length is 15 residues. Germline CDR1 reads MNHNS; CDR2 reads SASEGT. The CDR3 is CASSDSQGDSNVLTF. The CDR3 DNA sequence: TGTGCCAGCAGTGATTCCCAGGGGGATTCCAACGTCCTGACTTTC.

This clone was observed a few times. The chain combines TRBV28 with TRBJ2-7; D is perhaps TRBD1 (6 bases). Germline CDR1 is MDHEN and CDR2 is SYDVKM. The CDR3 consists of 12 residues. Trimming stripped 5 bases from V and 6 bases from J, with 11 bases between. In DNA form, the CDR3 reads TGTGCCAGCAGTCAGGGGAGACTCGAGCAGTACTTC. It yields the protein CASSQGRLEQYF.

In its sample, this clone was seen a few times. The chain uses TRBV19 and TRBJ2-7, with TRBD1 matching over 7 bases. The CDR3 length is 14 residues. Germline V gene data show CDR1 as LNHDA and CDR2 as SQIVND (reference sequence). The junction had 14 bases not matched to a gene; V was cut back by 5 bases and J by 10 bases. The CDR3 nucleotides read TGTGCCAGTAGTGTCCGGGACAGCGATCACCAACAGTACTTC. Translating gives CASSVRDSDHQQYF. The entire variable domain, with the rest obtained from reference TRBV19 and TRBJ2-7, is as follows: DGGITQSPKYLFRKEGQNVTLSCEQNLNHDAMYWYRQDPGQGLRLIYYSQIVNDFQKGDIAEGYSVSREKKESFPLTVTSAQKNPTAFYLCASSVRDSDHQQYFGPGTRLTVT.

This clone was counted at least ten times. The rearrangement links TRBV25-1 to TRBJ2-6, with D maybe TRBD1 (8 bases). CDR3 size: 16 residues. Trimming cost V 9 bases and J 0 bases, with 15 bases left between them. Looked up from germline, CDR1 is MGHDK and CDR2 is SYGVNS. The DNA of the CDR3 is TGTGCCAGTTCACAGGGGGGGAGCTCTGGGGCCAACGTCCTGACTTTC. Its protein is CASSQGGSSGANVLTF.

In its sample, this clone was seen many times. The chain couples TRBV29-1 to TRBJ2-1; D call uncertain. This CDR3 comprises 12 residues. V dropped 5 bases and J dropped 5 bases, with 10 bases sitting between them. Germline CDR1 reads SQVTM; CDR2 reads ANQGSEA. This CDR3 is CSVFKQNNEQFF. The CDR3 DNA sequence: TGCAGCGTTTTTAAACAGAACAATGAGCAGTTCTTC.

The gene calls are TRBV5-4 and TRBJ2-3; D unclear. The CDR3 consists of 15 residues. From germline, CDR1 is SGHNT and CDR2 YYREEE (reference sequence). With 4 bases removed from V and 4 bases from J, the gap between germline ends came to 16 bases. DNA of the CDR3: TGTGCCAGCAGCCCCCCCAAGCAGAGGTCAGATACGCAGTATTTT. Translation gives CASSPPKQRSDTQYF.

The J gene is TRBJ2-6, the V gene TRBV6-1, with D perhaps TRBD1 (5 bases). The CDR3 contains 16 residues. Germline loops: CDR1 MNHNS, CDR2 SASEGT. The V and J ends lost 2 bases and 4 bases respectively, with 12 bases between them. CDR3 in DNA: TGTGCCAGCAGTGAACGAAGGGGCGAGGGGGCCAACGTCCTGACTTTC. Its protein product is CASSERRGEGANVLTF.

The rearrangement uses TRBV11-2 and TRBJ2-2; 12 bases fit TRBD2. The germline V gene encodes CDR1 SGHAT and CDR2 FQNNGV. The CDR3 has 18 amino acids. V lost 1 base to trimming and J lost 6 bases; unmatched junction nucleotides: 9. The chain's CDR3 is CASSLVSRLAGEAGELFF. The CDR3 coding sequence is TGTGCCAGCAGCTTAGTTAGCCGACTAGCGGGAGAGGCCGGGGAGCTGTTTTTT.

This clone has only a few counts. V gene TRBV10-1 combines with J gene TRBJ1-4; 7 bases align to TRBD1. Trimming took 2 bases from V and 4 from J; bases not matched to a gene: 13. This CDR3 contains 18 residues. CDR1 and CDR2 (germline): WNHNN, SYGVQD (reference sequence). Written as DNA, the CDR3 is TGCGCCAGCAGTGAGCCCCGGGACAGCCGCCCTTTTAATGAAAAACTGTTTTTT. This translates into CASSEPRDSRPFNEKLFF.

The chain uses TRBV19 and TRBJ1-1, with D tentatively TRBD1 (5 bases). This CDR3 has 14 amino acids. V was clipped by 6 bases and J by 6 bases, with 17 bases between them. Germline lookup yields CDR1 LNHDA and CDR2 SQIVND (reference sequence). DNA of the CDR3: TGTGCCAGTAGCTCGGGGGAGATCGGACCTGAAGCTTTCTTT. This gives the protein CASSSGEIGPEAFF. Full variable domain (remainder filled in from reference TRBV19 and TRBJ1-1): DGGITQSPKYLFRKEGQNVTLSCEQNLNHDAMYWYRQDPGQGLRLIYYSQIVNDFQKGDIAEGYSVSREKKESFPLTVTSAQKNPTAFYLCASSSGEIGPEAFFGQGTRLTVV.

This clone was seen more than once but under ten times. J is TRBJ2-1 and V is TRBV13; D not certain. This CDR3 comprises 15 residues. With 4 bases removed from V and 5 bases from J, the gap between germline ends came to 15 bases. The germline V gene has CDR1 PRHDT and CDR2 FYEKMQ (reference sequence). CDR3 in amino acids: CASSYHSDTDNEQFF. The CDR3 DNA reads as TGTGCCAGCAGCTATCATTCCGACACCGACAATGAGCAGTTCTTC. Full variable domain (rest looked up from reference TRBV13 and TRBJ2-1): AAGVIQSPRHLIKEKRETATLKCYPIPRHDTVYWYQQGPGQDPQFLISFYEKMQSDKGSIPDRFSAQQFSDYHSELNMSSLELGDSALYFCASSYHSDTDNEQFFGPGTRLTVL.

V is TRBV30 and J is TRBJ2-7; 8 bases agree with TRBD2. Germline V gene sequence: CDR1 GTSNPN, CDR2 SVGIG (reference sequence). This CDR3 is 15 amino acids long. Unmatched junction bases numbered 10, after V lost 4 bases and J lost 2 bases. In nucleotides, the CDR3 is TGTGCCTGGACCGCTGGGGGTAGCGGGGCCTACGAGCAGTACTTC. This encodes CAWTAGGSGAYEQYF. Together with reference TRBV30 and TRBJ2-7, the CDR3 gives the full variable domain: SQTIHQWPATLVQPVGSPLSLECTVEGTSNPNLYWYRQAAGRGLQLLFYSVGIGQISSEVPQNLSASRPQDRQFILSSKKLLLSDSGFYLCAWTAGGSGAYEQYFGPGTRLTVT.

Comments on this clone: Other DNA sequences in the same sample also yield this CDR3. The V and J genes are TRBV5-1 and TRBJ1-1; no definite D call. Trimming took 5 bases from V and 1 from J, leaving 9 bases between them. The CDR3 covers 13 residues. The germline V gene encodes CDR1 SGHRS and CDR2 YFSETQ. CDR3 DNA sequence: TGCGCCAGCAGTCATTCAGGGAACACTGAAGCTTTCTTT. Amino acids: CASSHSGNTEAFF.